The 5 T cell receptor beta chains below all came from one sample that was sequenced in a study of T cells after yellow fever vaccination. Via MiXCR, TCRdb re-called the 5' RACE reads, giving one row per CDR3 protein. The sample includes 300,000 to 450,000 distinct CDR3 sequences, around 8.1% of them seen just once. The sample consisted of PBMCs, taken roughly 45 days after the first yellow fever vaccination. Receptor source: a man aged 18-30 years who received the YFV17D yellow fever vaccine.

This clonotype was recorded a few times. J is TRBJ2-2 and V is TRBV6-5; D is undetermined. Germline assignment: CDR1 MNHEY and CDR2 SVGAGI. The CDR3 is 16 amino acids. Between the trimmed V and J ends, which lost 0 bases and 4 bases, there was a span of 12 bases. CDR3 sequence reads: CASSYSIGQSTGELFF. CDR3 DNA sequence: TGTGCCAGCAGTTACTCGATTGGGCAGAGCACCGGGGAGCTGTTTTTT.

This clonotype was observed a handful of times. The chain recombines TRBV6-1 with TRBJ2-3; 10 positions match TRBD1. This CDR3 has 15 residues. The germline V gene has CDR1 MNHNS and CDR2 SASEGT. Germline trimming cut 5 bases from V and 4 bases from J; bases unmatched to any gene: 6. DNA for the CDR3: TGTGCCAGCAGTCCCAGACAGGGGGCTGCAGATACGCAGTATTTT. Encoded protein: CASSPRQGAADTQYF.

This clonotype was detected a few times. The J gene is TRBJ2-3, the V gene TRBV30; 7 bases agree with TRBD1. The junction had 4 bases not matched to a gene; V was cut back by 1 base and J by 0 bases. The CDR3 is made up of 15 amino acids. CDR1 is GTSNPN and CDR2 is SVGIG in the germline V gene (reference sequence). This CDR3 reads CAWSGGTVSTDTQYF. CDR3 coding DNA: TGTGCCTGGAGTGGAGGGACAGTAAGCACAGATACGCAGTATTTT. Drawing the rest from reference TRBV30 and TRBJ2-3, the complete variable domain is SQTIHQWPATLVQPVGSPLSLECTVEGTSNPNLYWYRQAAGRGLQLLFYSVGIGQISSEVPQNLSASRPQDRQFILSSKKLLLSDSGFYLCAWSGGTVSTDTQYFGPGTRLTVL.

J is TRBJ2-7 and V is TRBV7-2, with a possible D match to TRBD2 (6 bases). Trimming cost V 3 bases and J 0 bases, with 12 bases left between them. Germline values: CDR1 SGHTA, CDR2 FQGNSA. The CDR3 loop spans 15 amino acids. CDR3 DNA sequence: TGTGCCAGCAGCTTCAAGCGGGTAAGCTCCTACGAGCAGTACTTC. It specifies CASSFKRVSSYEQYF.

V is TRBV6-1 and J is TRBJ1-2, with TRBD1 as a possible D gene (5 bases). Looked up from germline, CDR1 is MNHNS and CDR2 is SASEGT. This CDR3 is built from 14 residues. V lost 2 bases and J 6 bases, leaving 13 bases between the germline ends. The CDR3 loop reads CASSEPAGVDGYTF. The CDR3 DNA sequence: TGTGCCAGCAGTGAACCTGCGGGGGTGGATGGCTACACCTTC.